Below are 20 T cell receptor beta chains sequenced from a single sample in a study of quantifying T cell responses using KT2 cells (dated by TCRdb to about 2017). With respect to the entire study: RNA was DNase-treated and reverse transcribed with TCR alpha and beta constant-region primers, mostly using SuperScript III.

The library was obtained by UMI-ligation and nested PCR. Data came from an Illumina MiSeq. A single-stranded oligonucleotide bearing the Illumina SP2 sequence and a UMI was ligated to the 3' end of the cDNA with T4 RNA ligase 1. PCR1 consisted of 4 cycles (98 degrees C 15 s, 69 degrees C 30 s, 72 degrees C 40 s), and for the beta primer an equimolar mix of RC1.1 and RC1.2 was used to cover TRBC1 and TRBC2. TCRdb reprocessed the public reads (quality trimming at Q25 with fastp, clone calling with MiXCR) and kept in-frame beta chains. Each CDR3 protein gets just one entry, which takes the most common genes and DNA from the rows behind it. The sample contains some 50,000 distinct CDR3 sequences, around a tenth of them found a single time. Of the sample, under 11% is held by the ten largest clones. The specimen sequenced was PBMCs spiked with cells of the T cell clone KT2. Receptors originate from a human donor.

This clonotype was counted ten times or more. The J gene is TRBJ1-1, the V gene TRBV29-1; D unclear. This CDR3 spans 15 amino acids. Germline CDR1 SQVTM, CDR2 ANQGSEA. Trimming removed 0 bases at V and 0 bases at J, with 11 bases between. CDR3 DNA: TGCAGCGTTGAAGAAGATCGGACCTTGAACACTGAAGCTTTCTTT. This gives the protein CSVEEDRTLNTEAFF.

Many counts were recorded for this clonotype. The chain couples TRBV7-8 to TRBJ2-1, with D perhaps being TRBD1 or TRBD2 (6 bases each). The CDR3 is 14 residues long. The ends were cut back, 1 base at V and 8 bases at J, with 12 bases in the middle. Germline CDR1 and CDR2: SGHVS and FQNEAQ. The CDR3 loop reads CASSLVGGPDEQFF. The CDR3 DNA reads as TGTGCCAGCAGCTTAGTAGGGGGGCCCGATGAGCAGTTCTTC.

This clonotype was observed a handful of times. The chain links TRBV6-2 or TRBV6-3 to TRBJ2-1; TRBD1 agrees at 8 bases. The length of the CDR3 is 13 residues. Trimming at V came to 7 bases and at J to 3 bases, leaving 2 bases not matched to a gene. Germline V gives CDR1 MNHEY, CDR2 SVGEGT. The CDR3 coding sequence is TGTGCCAGCAATGACAGGGGCTACAATGAGCAGTTCTTC. Translated: CASNDRGYNEQFF.

The chain carries TRBV13 and TRBJ2-5, with D perhaps matching TRBD1 or TRBD2 (5 bases each). The V gene's germline CDR1 is PRHDT and CDR2 FYEKMQ (reference sequence). V was trimmed by 2 bases and J by 5 bases, leaving 15 bases between them. This CDR3 region has 15 residues. CDR3 sequence (DNA): TGTGCCAGCAGCTTACTTCAGGGAGCTCGGGAGACCCAGTACTTC. This encodes CASSLLQGARETQYF.

This clonotype was counted between two and nine times. The rearrangement joins TRBV2 to TRBJ2-2, with D perhaps TRBD2 (6 bases). The CDR3 sequence is 16 residues long. Germline values: CDR1 SNHLY, CDR2 FYNNEI. Trimming took 4 bases from V and 1 from J, leaving 13 bases between them. CDR3 bases: TGTGCCAGCAGTGCTCGGCAGGGACTGAACACCGGGGAGCTGTTTTTT. Residues: CASSARQGLNTGELFF.

This clonotype was seen many times. The chain has TRBV9 and TRBJ2-4; 12 bases align to TRBD2. The CDR3 loop spans 19 amino acids. CDR1 and CDR2 (germline): SGDLS, YYNGEE. V shed 0 bases, J shed 0 bases, and the junction held 7 bases outside the gene matches. As DNA, the CDR3 is TGTGCCAGCAGCGTAGGGGCTAGCGGGGGGGCCGTAGCCAAAAACATTCAGTACTTC. Translation: CASSVGASGGAVAKNIQYF. Full variable domain (missing parts from reference TRBV9 and TRBJ2-4): DSGVTQTPKHLITATGQRVTLRCSPRSGDLSVYWYQQSLDQGLQFLIQYYNGEERAKGNILERFSAQQFPDLHSELNLSSLELGDSALYFCASSVGASGGAVAKNIQYFGAGTRLSVL.

This clonotype was counted at least ten times. This rearrangement joins TRBV20-1 to TRBJ2-7, with TRBD2 identical over 7 bases. The CDR3 extends over 14 amino acids. V was pared by 3 bases and J by 1 base, with 6 bases of the junction left unmatched. In germline, CDR1 is DFQATT, CDR2 SNEGSKA (reference sequence). CDR3 amino acids: CSARVPSGSYEQYF. The CDR3 bases are TGCAGTGCTAGGGTTCCTAGCGGATCCTACGAGCAGTACTTC.

The chain employs TRBV5-4 and TRBJ2-3, with 8 bases aligning to TRBD1. Losses at the gene ends were 4 bases for V and 7 bases for J; bases not matched to a gene: 8. The germline gives CDR1 SGHNT, CDR2 YYREEE (reference sequence). This CDR3 comprises 14 residues. The CDR3 DNA sequence: TGTGCCAGCAGCGGAAACACAGGGGGTCATACGCAGTATTTT. Its translation: CASSGNTGGHTQYF.

The rearrangement links TRBV20-1 to TRBJ1-1; no clear D. The CDR3 has 14 amino acids. V lost 4 bases and J lost 2, with 14 bases in between. Germline CDR1 is DFQATT and CDR2 is SNEGSKA (reference sequence). CDR3 coding DNA: TGCAGTGCTACCCAGGCCGGGCCTAACACTGAAGCTTTCTTT. Its protein product is CSATQAGPNTEAFF.

This clonotype was detected ten times or more. The J gene is TRBJ2-7, the V gene TRBV20-1; D remains ambiguous. Germline CDR1 reads DFQATT; CDR2 reads SNEGSKA (reference sequence). The CDR3 covers 16 residues. The V and J ends lost 4 bases and 2 bases respectively, with 21 bases between them. The CDR3 sequence is CSATVLLGLPPYEQYF. The CDR3, as DNA: TGCAGTGCTACCGTTTTATTGGGTCTACCCCCCTACGAGCAGTACTTC.

This clonotype was observed at least ten times. This chain links TRBV7-2 with TRBJ2-7; D is possibly TRBD2 (5 bases). Germline CDR1 SGHTA, CDR2 FQGNSA. The CDR3 is made up of 14 amino acids. V lost 3 bases and J lost 3, with 12 bases in between. As DNA, the CDR3 is TGTGCCAGCAGCTTTGGTGGGAGTGTCTACGAGCAGTACTTC. Translated, it gives CASSFGGSVYEQYF.

The chain has TRBV4-1 and TRBJ1-1; weak D call: TRBD1 (5 bases). CDR1 and CDR2 from the germline V gene are MGHRA and YSYEKL. V lost 3 bases and J 9 bases, leaving 20 bases between the germline ends. CDR3 length: 15 residues. The CDR3 nucleotides are TGCGCCAGCAGCCAGGGCGACAGCGCGCGAACCAAAGCTTTCTTT. Protein: CASSQGDSARTKAFF.

This clonotype was picked up a small number of times. The V and J genes are TRBV7-2 and TRBJ1-6; D possibly corresponds to TRBD1 (5 bases). In germline, CDR1 is SGHTA, CDR2 FQGNSA. This CDR3 is built from 15 residues. V shed 4 bases and J shed 10 bases, with 17 bases lying between them. The CDR3 DNA is TGTGCCAGCAGCTCCGCCGGGGCGGCTGGGTCACCCCTCCACTTT. This encodes CASSSAGAAGSPLHF.

This clonotype was found many times. The CDR3 loop reads CASSTGQGAREKLFF. The CDR3, as DNA: TGTGCCAGCAGTACCGGACAGGGGGCGCGTGAAAAACTGTTTTTT. The J gene is TRBJ1-4, the V gene TRBV27; TRBD1 agrees at 11 bases. J was trimmed by 7 bases and V by 5 bases; bases with no gene match: 6. The CDR3 covers 15 residues. Germline V gene sequence: CDR1 MNHEY, CDR2 SMNVEV (reference sequence).

In its sample, this clonotype was seen a few times. The rearrangement links TRBV12-3 or TRBV12-4 to TRBJ1-1, with a possible D match to TRBD1 (5 bases). V was trimmed by 7 bases and J by 8 bases, leaving 17 bases between them. CDR3 length: 13 residues. The CDR3 coding sequence is TGTGCCAGCACACTGGGTCCCGGGGGAGAAGCTTTCTTT. It is translated as CASTLGPGGEAFF.

The chain has TRBV7-8 and TRBJ2-3; 14 bases agree with TRBD2. Germline trimming cut 1 base from V and 2 bases from J; bases unmatched to any gene: 8. CDR1 SGHVS and CDR2 FQNEAQ come from the germline V gene. The CDR3 totals 19 residues. The CDR3 loop reads CASSLGRGGLAGDTDTQYF. CDR3 nucleotide sequence: TGTGCCAGCAGCTTAGGTCGGGGGGGACTAGCGGGAGACACAGATACGCAGTATTTT.

This clonotype was counted between two and nine times. The J gene is TRBJ2-1, the V gene TRBV20-1, with D tentatively TRBD1 or TRBD2 (6 bases each). V shed 4 bases and J shed 9 bases, with 10 bases lying between them. Looked up from germline, CDR1 is DFQATT and CDR2 is SNEGSKA (reference sequence). The CDR3 runs to 11 residues. CDR3 protein: CSATGGGEQFF. The CDR3 DNA follows: TGCAGTGCTACCGGGGGCGGTGAGCAGTTCTTC.

This clonotype was found a few times. This rearrangement joins TRBV28 to TRBJ2-3; D gene uncertain. CDR1 is MDHEN, CDR2 SYDVKM, per germline. The CDR3 runs to 12 residues. Trimming took 6 bases from V and 8 from J, leaving 12 bases between them. The CDR3 here is CASSLTAGTQYF. The CDR3 nucleotides read TGTGCCAGCAGCCTTACTGCTGGTACGCAGTATTTT.

This clonotype was detected ten times or more. DNA of the CDR3: TGTGCCAGCTTGAGGTCCAGCCAAGAGACCCAGTACTTC. Protein: CASLRSSQETQYF. This chain joins TRBV6-6 and TRBJ2-5; D uncertain. The V gene's germline CDR1 is MNHNY and CDR2 SVGAGI (reference sequence). V shed 8 bases and J shed 1 base, with 11 bases lying between them. The CDR3 sequence is 13 residues long.

This clonotype was detected only a few times. This sequence joins TRBV7-2 and TRBJ2-5; tentatively, D is TRBD1 or TRBD2 (5 bases each). V was clipped by 4 bases and J by 7 bases, with 13 bases between them. Germline V gene data show CDR1 as SGHTA and CDR2 as FQGNSA. CDR3 size: 13 residues. In nucleotides, the CDR3 is TGTGCCAGCAGCTCTAGGGACCCCGGGACCCAGTACTTC. Protein product: CASSSRDPGTQYF.